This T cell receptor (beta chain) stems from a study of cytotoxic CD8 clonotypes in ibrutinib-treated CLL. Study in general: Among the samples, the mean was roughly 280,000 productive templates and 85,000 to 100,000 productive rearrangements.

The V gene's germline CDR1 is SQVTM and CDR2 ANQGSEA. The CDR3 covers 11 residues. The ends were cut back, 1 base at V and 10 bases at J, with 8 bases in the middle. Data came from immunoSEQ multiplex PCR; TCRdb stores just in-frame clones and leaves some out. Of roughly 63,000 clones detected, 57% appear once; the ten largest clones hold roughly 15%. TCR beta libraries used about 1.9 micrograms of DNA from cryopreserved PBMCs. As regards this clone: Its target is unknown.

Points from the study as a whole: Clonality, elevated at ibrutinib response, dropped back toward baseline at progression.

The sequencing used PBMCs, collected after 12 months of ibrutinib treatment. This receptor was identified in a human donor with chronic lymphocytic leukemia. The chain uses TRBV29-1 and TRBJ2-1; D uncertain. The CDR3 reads CSVEGRPEQFF. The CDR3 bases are TGCAGCGTTGAAGGGCGACCAGAGCAGTTCTTC.